Below are 31 T cell receptor beta chains sequenced from a single sample in a study of T cells in Graves' hyperthyroidism and ophthalmopathy. From RNA transcripts, TCR beta CDR3 regions were amplified. The study used the HTBI primer set for a first-round RT-PCR of the TCR CDR3. MiXCR, run by TCRdb on the multiplex PCR reads, gives a single entry per CDR3 protein. The sample has more than 300,000 distinct CDR3 sequences; about a sixth are singletons. The sequencing input was blood. The receptors originated from a woman in her twenties or thirties with Graves' hyperthyroidism that later progressed to Graves' ophthalmopathy.

This clonotype was recorded many times. One end of the junction is discordant with germline, which a read error may explain. The chain uses TRBV2 and TRBJ2-1; 9 nucleotides line up with TRBD2. The germline V gene has CDR1 SNHLY and CDR2 FYNNEI. The CDR3 length is 15 residues. The CDR3 DNA reads TGTGTCAGCAGCCTTCGGGCGGGAGGGCTCAATGAGCAGTTCTTC. This gives the protein CVSSLRAGGLNEQFF.

CDR3 loop: CASSFFGETGTSGRAGETQYF. CDR3 nucleotides: TGTGCCAGCAGCTTTTTCGGTGAGACCGGGACTAGCGGGAGAGCAGGAGAGACCCAGTACTTC. J is TRBJ2-5 and V is TRBV7-8; 14 bases match TRBD2. This CDR3 is 21 amino acids long. With 3 bases clipped from V and 4 bases from J, the junction kept 19 bases outside the gene matches. In germline, CDR1 is SGHVS, CDR2 FQNEAQ. Using reference TRBV7-8 and TRBJ2-5 for the parts outside the CDR3, the full variable domain is GAGVSQSPRYKVAKRGQDVALRCDPISGHVSLFWYQQALGQGPEFLTYFQNEAQLDKSGLPSDRFFAERPEGSVSTLKIQRTQQEDSAVYLCASSFFGETGTSGRAGETQYFGPGTRLLVL.

There are a few counts of this clonotype. The V gene is TRBV24-1, the J gene TRBJ2-7, with 10 bases identical to TRBD1. Germline loops: CDR1 KGHDR, CDR2 SFDVKD. With 3 bases clipped from V and 0 bases from J, the junction kept 7 bases outside the gene matches. This CDR3 has 17 residues. The CDR3 loop reads CATSDGADRGYSYEQYF. The DNA for the CDR3 is TGTGCCACCAGTGATGGCGCGGACAGGGGGTACTCCTACGAGCAGTACTTC.

There are many counts of this clonotype. The chain uses TRBV11-2 and TRBJ2-2; the D gene could be TRBD1 or TRBD2 (7 bases each). Germline V CDR1 and CDR2: SGHAT, FQNNGV. Trimming took 1 base from V and 7 from J, leaving 16 bases between them. CDR3 size: 16 residues. CDR3 nucleotide sequence: TGTGCCAGCAGCTTAGCGCCCTTCAGGGGGGGCGGGGAGCTGTTTTTT. Residues: CASSLAPFRGGGELFF.

This clonotype was detected a few times. The rearrangement uses TRBV24-1 and TRBJ2-3, with D possibly being TRBD2 (5 bases). Trimming removed 1 base at V and 2 bases at J, with 15 bases between. The CDR3 extends over 17 amino acids. The germline gives CDR1 KGHDR, CDR2 SFDVKD. The CDR3 sequence: CATSDFKNQDFTDTQYF. The CDR3 region has the DNA TGTGCCACCAGTGATTTTAAAAACCAGGACTTCACAGATACGCAGTATTTT.

This clonotype was recorded many times. The gene calls are TRBV29-1 and TRBJ2-3, with D hard to call. This CDR3 is built from 12 residues. Germline-derived CDR1 and CDR2 are SQVTM and ANQGSEA. V lost 4 bases to trimming and J lost 4 bases, with 9 bases between them. CDR3 region: CSVVLRADTQYF. The CDR3 bases are TGCAGCGTTGTCCTTAGAGCAGATACGCAGTATTTT.

This clonotype was counted only a few times. The chain uses TRBV27 and TRBJ2-1; TRBD2 agrees at 13 bases. V lost 3 bases, J lost 9 bases, and 11 bases stayed unmatched. The germline V gene encodes CDR1 MNHEY and CDR2 SMNVEV (reference sequence). The CDR3 spans 17 residues. CDR3 protein: CASSFSTSGRGLGEQFF. The CDR3 nucleotides read TGTGCCAGCAGTTTTAGTACTAGCGGGAGGGGGCTCGGTGAGCAGTTCTTC.

About this clonotype itself: A read error is possible here, since a much larger clone lies one base away. This chain links TRBV28 with TRBJ2-1, with D possibly being TRBD2 (5 bases). Germline CDR1 and CDR2: MDHEN and SYDVKM. V lost 8 bases to trimming and J lost 6 bases, with 14 bases between them. This CDR3 has 13 residues. DNA of the CDR3: TGTGCCAGCCGTCGTTGGGGAGCCAATGAGCAGTTCTTC. Its translation is CASRRWGANEQFF.

This clonotype showed up many times. The rearrangement uses TRBV3-1 and TRBJ2-1, with TRBD1 identical over 7 bases. The length of the CDR3 is 18 residues. CDR1 and CDR2 from the germline V gene are LGHDT and YNNKEL (reference sequence). After removal of 4 bases from V and 8 bases from J, the junction contained 20 bases not matched to a gene. As DNA, the CDR3 is TGTGCCAGCAGCCGAATGCATTCGTTGGACAGGAGTCCCGATGAGCAGTTCTTC. Translated: CASSRMHSLDRSPDEQFF.

This clonotype was counted many times. Here the CDR3 DNA reads TGTGCCAGCAGCCATTGGTCCCTAGCGGGAGCCTACGAGCAGTACTTC. As protein: CASSHWSLAGAYEQYF. The chain carries TRBV3-1 and TRBJ2-7; TRBD2 agrees at 10 bases. CDR1 is LGHDT, CDR2 YNNKEL, per germline (reference sequence). This CDR3 region has 16 residues. The V gene end was trimmed by 3 bases and the J gene end by 2 bases; junction bases not matched to a gene: 7.

This chain connects TRBV20-1 to TRBJ2-7; 9 bases are shared with TRBD1. The V and J ends lost 4 bases and 3 bases, in that order; junction bases with no gene match: 16. The CDR3 is made up of 17 amino acids. Germline assignment: CDR1 DFQATT and CDR2 SNEGSKA (reference sequence). DNA of the CDR3: TGCAGTGCTACAGGGACAGGGTCCACTAGCCGTCACTACGAGCAGTACTTC. It specifies CSATGTGSTSRHYEQYF.

This clonotype was detected ten times or more. The V call is TRBV27, the J call TRBJ2-3, with 13 bases lining up with TRBD2. CDR3 length: 18 amino acids. In germline, CDR1 is MNHEY, CDR2 SMNVEV (reference sequence). J lost 7 bases, V lost 4 bases, and 14 bases had no gene match. CDR3 loop: CASSSGLAGDSSENTQYF. As DNA, the CDR3 is TGTGCCAGCAGTTCCGGACTAGCGGGAGACTCGTCGGAAAATACGCAGTATTTT.

This clonotype was counted between two and nine times. The rearrangement uses TRBV27 and TRBJ2-5, with TRBD1 matching 8 bases. V was pared by 8 bases and J by 5 bases, with 4 bases of the junction left unmatched. Germline CDR1 and CDR2: MNHEY and SMNVEV (reference sequence). The CDR3 runs 12 residues. The CDR3 bases are TGTGCCAGCCGTGACAGGGGCGAGACCCAGTACTTC. It codes for CASRDRGETQYF.

This clonotype was picked up many times. CDR3 DNA: TGTGCCAGCAGCTGGACCACAGATACGCAGTATTTT. Its protein is CASSWTTDTQYF. V usage is TRBV14 and J usage is TRBJ2-3; no reliable D call. V was cut by 5 bases and J by 2 bases, with 5 bases left in between. Germline assignment: CDR1 SGHDN and CDR2 FVKESK. This CDR3 is 12 amino acids long.

Many counts were recorded for this clonotype. The V and J genes are TRBV12-3 or TRBV12-4 and TRBJ1-1, with a tentative D call TRBD1 (6 bases). The CDR3 runs 15 residues. V lost 6 bases to trimming and J lost 0 bases, with 14 bases between them. CDR3 DNA: TGTGCCAGCAGCCGAGCAGGGACATTGAACACTGAAGCTTTCTTT. Its protein product is CASSRAGTLNTEAFF.

This clonotype came up many times. The rearrangement links TRBV12-5 to TRBJ2-1; D unclear. Germline V gives CDR1 LGHNT, CDR2 FRNRAP. V was trimmed by 7 bases and J by 0 bases, leaving 19 bases between them. The CDR3 has 17 residues. The CDR3: CASAPMGGPSSYNEQFF. The CDR3 DNA reads as TGTGCTAGTGCCCCGATGGGTGGGCCGAGCTCCTACAATGAGCAGTTCTTC.

The chain links TRBV3-1 to TRBJ1-2, with 9 bases lining up with TRBD1. Germline values: CDR1 LGHDT, CDR2 YNNKEL (reference sequence). The CDR3 sequence is 17 residues long. V lost 3 bases, J lost 4 bases, and 12 bases stayed unmatched. CDR3 coding DNA: TGTGCCAGCAGCCAGCCGCAGAGGACAGGGGACTTCTATGGCTACACCTTC. Translating gives CASSQPQRTGDFYGYTF.

This clonotype was found many times. The chain combines TRBV11-2 with TRBJ2-3; 7 bases align to TRBD2. After removal of 5 bases from V and 4 bases from J, the junction contained 3 bases not matched to a gene. This CDR3 region has 13 residues. Germline CDR1 SGHAT, CDR2 FQNNGV. Written as DNA, the CDR3 is TGTGCCAGCAGCGCTAGCGGAGCAGATACGCAGTATTTT. This sequence encodes CASSASGADTQYF.

This clonotype showed up just a few times. This rearrangement joins TRBV7-2 to TRBJ1-2; a weak D match, TRBD1 (5 bases). This CDR3 has 14 residues. Between the trimmed V and J ends, which lost 5 bases and 4 bases, there was a span of 14 bases. In germline, CDR1 is SGHTA, CDR2 FQGNSA. CDR3 sequence: CASSPGAGSYGYTF. The CDR3 DNA follows: TGTGCCAGCAGCCCTGGGGCAGGCTCCTATGGCTACACCTTC. Together with reference TRBV7-2 and TRBJ1-2, the CDR3 gives the full variable domain: GAGVSQSPSNKVTEKGKDVELRCDPISGHTALYWYRQSLGQGLEFLIYFQGNSAPDKSGLPSDRFSAERTGGSVSTLTIQRTQQEDSAVYLCASSPGAGSYGYTFGSGTRLTVV.

Many counts were recorded for this clonotype. This sequence joins TRBV2 and TRBJ1-2; TRBD1 is a possible D gene (5 bases). In germline, CDR1 is SNHLY, CDR2 FYNNEI. The CDR3 runs 14 residues. The V and J ends lost 6 bases and 0 bases respectively, with 11 bases between them. The CDR3 bases are TGTGCCAGCAGGAGGGAGACAGCTAACTATGGCTACACCTTC. This gives the protein CASRRETANYGYTF.

This clonotype came up many times. The chain employs TRBV2 and TRBJ1-2; D remains ambiguous. This CDR3 has 13 amino acids. CDR1 is SNHLY, CDR2 FYNNEI, per germline. V was cut by 1 base and J by 2 bases, with 5 bases left in between. As DNA, the CDR3 is TGTGCCAGCAGTGAAGGACGGAACTATGGCTACACCTTC. Protein sequence: CASSEGRNYGYTF.

This clonotype has a count of ten or more. CDR3 amino acids: CATSDSLTSGAYNEQFF. CDR3 bases: TGTGCCACCAGTGATTCCCTTACGTCGGGGGCCTACAATGAGCAGTTCTTC. The chain uses TRBV24-1 and TRBJ2-1; TRBD2 might be the D (6 bases). Trimming stripped 2 bases from V and 2 bases from J, with 15 bases between. The germline V gene encodes CDR1 KGHDR and CDR2 SFDVKD. This CDR3 contains 17 residues.

This clonotype has at least ten counts. The chain employs TRBV5-5 and TRBJ2-1; D is tentatively TRBD1 or TRBD2 (5 bases each). The CDR3 length is 15 residues. Germline lookup yields CDR1 SGHKS and CDR2 YYEKEE (reference sequence). V lost 5 bases and J lost 0, with 12 bases in between. CDR3 coding DNA: TGTGCCAGCAGGGTTGGGGGAAGCTCCTACAATGAGCAGTTCTTC. Translating gives CASRVGGSSYNEQFF.

This clonotype was recorded at least ten times. CDR3 DNA sequence: TGCAGTGCTCCGGCCAGACTAGCGGGGGGGCGAGGGGCGCAGTATTTT. Translating gives CSAPARLAGGRGAQYF. The chain couples TRBV20-1 to TRBJ2-3; the match to TRBD2 covers 14 bases. The germline V gene has CDR1 DFQATT and CDR2 SNEGSKA (reference sequence). V was clipped by 5 bases and J by 10 bases; unmatched bases: 14. This CDR3 is 16 amino acids long.

This clonotype was detected many times. V and J are TRBV12-5 and TRBJ2-2; 10 bases are shared with TRBD1. Germline V CDR1 and CDR2: LGHNT, FRNRAP. The CDR3 extends over 15 amino acids. The V segment lost 6 bases and the J segment 4 bases; nucleotides outside the gene matches: 5. The CDR3, as DNA: TGTGCTAGTGGAACCGACAGGGGGCCCACCGGGGAGCTGTTTTTT. It is translated as CASGTDRGPTGELFF.

This clonotype was recorded a few times. The chain employs TRBV28 and TRBJ1-2, with 7 bases fitting TRBD1. The CDR3 has 19 amino acids. Germline V lookup: CDR1 MDHEN, CDR2 SYDVKM. The trim removed 1 base at V and 4 bases at J, leaving 18 bases unmatched. The CDR3 protein is CASSLSRYPPTGDTYGYTF. Here the CDR3 DNA reads TGTGCCAGCAGTTTATCCCGATACCCGCCTACAGGGGACACCTATGGCTACACCTTC.

The sample holds many counts of this clonotype. The genes are TRBV20-1 and TRBJ2-7; 10 bases line up with TRBD2. J gave up 4 bases and V 5 bases, and 5 bases lay outside the gene matches. The germline V gene encodes CDR1 DFQATT and CDR2 SNEGSKA (reference sequence). The CDR3 sequence is 13 residues long. The CDR3 spells CSARTSGRYEQYF. Here the CDR3 DNA reads TGCAGTGCTCGGACTAGCGGAAGATACGAGCAGTACTTC.

This clonotype has just a few counts. A much bigger clone sits one base away, suggesting this may be a read error. The rearrangement uses TRBV30 and TRBJ2-5, with D maybe TRBD2 (6 bases). CDR3 size: 14 residues. The germline gives CDR1 GTSNPN, CDR2 SVGIG (reference sequence). V lost 0 bases to trimming and J lost 9 bases, with 17 bases between them. The CDR3 bases are TGTGCCTGGAGTGTCTTTCGGACTGGGGAGGCCCAGTACTTC. Amino acid sequence: CAWSVFRTGEAQYF.

This clonotype was picked up many times. The chain joins TRBV30 to TRBJ1-1; D possibly corresponds to TRBD1 (6 bases). Germline CDR1 is GTSNPN and CDR2 is SVGIG (reference sequence). Trimming took off 5 bases at V and 1 base at J, with 23 bases between the two ends. The CDR3 has 17 residues. CDR3 amino acids: CAWAPRGGHGKNTEAFF. The CDR3 DNA is TGTGCCTGGGCGCCCCGCGGGGGACACGGGAAGAACACTGAAGCTTTCTTT.

This chain links TRBV5-1 with TRBJ2-3; D remains ambiguous. There are 16 residues in the CDR3. V gave up 0 bases and J gave up 2 bases, with 13 bases separating them. Germline V gives CDR1 SGHRS, CDR2 YFSETQ. The CDR3 region is CASSLAGPKDTDTQYF. As DNA, the CDR3 is TGCGCCAGCAGCTTGGCAGGCCCTAAGGACACAGATACGCAGTATTTT. The full variable domain, its missing parts supplied by reference TRBV5-1 and TRBJ2-3, is KAGVTQTPRYLIKTRGQQVTLSCSPISGHRSVSWYQQTPGQGLQFLFEYFSETQRNKGNFPGRFSGRQFSNSRSEMNVSTLELGDSALYLCASSLAGPKDTDTQYFGPGTRLTVL.

In its sample, this clonotype was seen a few times. This clone may be a read error of a much larger clone one base away. The rearrangement uses TRBV11-2 and TRBJ1-2; D remains unclear. Germline CDR1 and CDR2: SGHAT and FQNNGV. This CDR3 spans 12 amino acids. CDR3 coding DNA: TGTGCCAGCAGCCAATTTAACTATGGCTACATCTTC. Its protein is CASSQFNYGYIF.